The 30 T cell receptor beta chains below come from one sample, sequenced in a study of blood T cell repertoires in COVID-19. Profiling relied on immunoSEQ multiplex PCR, and the TCRdb table lists in-frame clones only, not all of them. The repertoire holds over 250,000 clones, with approximately 92% as singletons. Sequencing was carried out using PBMCs or T cells enriched from blood (not recorded which). These receptors originate from a woman aged 18-29 years who had recovered from COVID-19.

The CDR3 bases are TGTGCCAGCAGTAGTCAGGGTTTCGCTGGAAACACCATATATTTT. Translated, it gives CASSSQGFAGNTIYF. The chain joins TRBV2 to TRBJ1-3; possible D gene TRBD1, 5 bases. The germline gives CDR1 SNHLY, CDR2 FYNNEI. The V and J ends lost 5 bases and 2 bases respectively, with 13 bases between them. CDR3 length: 15 amino acids.

The chain joins TRBV5-1 to TRBJ2-5; 13 bases map to TRBD2. This CDR3 contains 15 residues. The V segment lost 4 bases and the J segment 13 bases; nucleotides outside the gene matches: 13. Germline lookup yields CDR1 SGHRS and CDR2 YFSETQ. As DNA, the CDR3 is TGCGCCAGCAGCGCGACTAGCGGGGGGTTCGCCGGTTCGTACTTC. Protein product: CASSATSGGFAGSYF.

V and J are TRBV12-3 or TRBV12-4 and TRBJ1-3, with 9 bases lining up with TRBD1. The CDR3 covers 12 residues. Germline trimming cut 5 bases from V and 8 bases from J; bases unmatched to any gene: 1. CDR3 sequence (DNA): TGTGCCAGCAGTGGACAGGGGTACACCATATATTTT. Protein product: CASSGQGYTIYF.

This clone was counted only a few times. The V gene is TRBV27, the J gene TRBJ1-5, with a weak D call TRBD1 (5 bases). The ends were cut back, 5 bases at V and 7 bases at J, with 15 bases in the middle. The CDR3 runs to 14 residues. Germline V gene lookup returns CDR1 MNHEY and CDR2 SMNVEV (reference sequence). CDR3 sequence (DNA): TGTGCCAGCAGTATATGGCAGGGAGGGCAGCCCCAGCATTTT. Translated, it gives CASSIWQGGQPQHF.

Points on this clone: Other DNA sequences in the same sample also yield this CDR3. The V gene is TRBV2, the J gene TRBJ1-1; no firm D call. The CDR3 extends over 14 amino acids. Trimming took 3 bases from V and 0 from J, leaving 8 bases between them. Germline assignment: CDR1 SNHLY and CDR2 FYNNEI. CDR3 nucleotides: TGTGCCAGCAGTGATTACTCCATGAACACTGAAGCTTTCTTT. Amino acid sequence: CASSDYSMNTEAFF.

The rearrangement links TRBV9 to TRBJ2-3; 8 bases map to TRBD2. The CDR3 is made up of 15 amino acids. The junction had 4 bases not matched to a gene; V was cut back by 4 bases and J by 0 bases. Germline V gene data show CDR1 as SGDLS and CDR2 as YYNGEE. In nucleotides, the CDR3 is TGTGCCAGCAGCCTTAGCGGGGCCAGCACAGATACGCAGTATTTT. Its translation: CASSLSGASTDTQYF.

This chain links TRBV5-1 with TRBJ2-3; the D gene is possibly TRBD2 (6 bases). V was trimmed by 0 bases and J by 6 bases, leaving 8 bases between them. Germline V CDR1 and CDR2: SGHRS, YFSETQ. This CDR3 is 13 amino acids long. Here the CDR3 reads CASSLGGRDTQYF. DNA of the CDR3: TGCGCCAGCAGCTTGGGAGGGAGGGATACGCAGTATTTT.

The chain uses TRBV2 and TRBJ1-1, with D tentatively TRBD1 (5 bases). The ends were cut back, 8 bases at V and 4 bases at J, with 20 bases in the middle. Germline values: CDR1 SNHLY, CDR2 FYNNEI. The CDR3 runs to 15 residues. CDR3 sequence: CASADSRVSGTEAFF. In DNA form, the CDR3 reads TGTGCCAGCGCCGATTCCAGGGTTAGCGGCACTGAAGCTTTCTTT. Looking up the rest from reference TRBV2 and TRBJ1-1 gives the full variable domain: EPEVTQTPSHQVTQMGQEVILRCVPISNHLYFYWYRQILGQKVEFLVSFYNNEISEKSEIFDDQFSVERPDGSNFTLKIRSTKLEDSAMYFCASADSRVSGTEAFFGQGTRLTVV.

This chain links TRBV19 with TRBJ1-2; D uncertain. The CDR3 runs 13 residues. Per germline, CDR1 LNHDA and CDR2 SQIVND (reference sequence). V lost 6 bases, J lost 2 bases, and 10 bases lay in between. Here the CDR3 DNA reads TGTGCCAGTAGAGCGACGGGGAACTATGGCTACACCTTC. Protein sequence: CASRATGNYGYTF.

The chain is built from TRBV5-8 and TRBJ1-3; D unclear. Between the trimmed V and J ends, which lost 1 base and 1 base, there was a span of 6 bases. Per the germline V gene, CDR1 is SGHTS and CDR2 is YDEGEE. The CDR3 contains 14 residues. This CDR3 reads CASSLIGSGNTIYF. As DNA, the CDR3 is TGTGCCAGCAGCTTGATCGGTTCTGGAAACACCATATATTTT. Supplemented by reference TRBV5-8 and TRBJ1-3, the full variable domain reads EAGVTQSPTHLIKTRGQQATLRCSPISGHTSVYWYQQALGLGLQFLLWYDEGEERNRGNFPPRFSGRQFPNYSSELNVNALELEDSALYLCASSLIGSGNTIYFGEGSWLTVV.

This clone appeared a single time. V usage is TRBV9 and J usage is TRBJ2-2; 13 bases fit TRBD2. The CDR3 is made up of 17 amino acids. The trim removed 3 bases at V and 0 bases at J, leaving 2 bases unmatched. CDR1 is SGDLS and CDR2 is YYNGEE in the germline V gene. The chain's CDR3 is CASSGLAGGANTGELFF. CDR3 DNA: TGTGCCAGCAGCGGACTAGCGGGGGGTGCGAACACCGGGGAGCTGTTTTTT.

This chain connects TRBV27 to TRBJ1-5; 9 bases line up with TRBD1. V trimming: 3 bases; J trimming: 2 bases; junction bases outside the gene matches: 2. CDR3 size: 15 residues. Germline CDR1 MNHEY, CDR2 SMNVEV (reference sequence). The CDR3 coding sequence is TGTGCCAGCAGTTTTCGGACAGGGGGCAATCAGCCCCAGCATTTT. It is translated as CASSFRTGGNQPQHF.

This clone was counted a single time. V is TRBV19 and J is TRBJ2-2, with D perhaps TRBD1 (5 bases). Trimming removed 7 bases from V and 3 bases from J, with 12 bases in between. The CDR3 loop spans 14 amino acids. Germline CDR1 is LNHDA and CDR2 is SQIVND (reference sequence). The CDR3 nucleotides read TGTGCCAGTAACCGCAGGGTCTACACCGGGGAGCTGTTTTTT. This codes for CASNRRVYTGELFF.

The chain employs TRBV2 and TRBJ1-2; D not resolved. Trimming shortened V by 0 bases and J by 11 bases, and 13 bases separated the two germline ends. CDR1 is SNHLY and CDR2 is FYNNEI in the germline V gene. The CDR3 has 13 residues. CDR3: CASSEAYGVGYTF. The CDR3 region has the DNA TGTGCCAGCAGTGAAGCTTACGGGGTTGGGTACACCTTC.

The V call is TRBV6-5, the J call TRBJ2-3; the match to TRBD2 covers 8 bases. This CDR3 has 14 amino acids. V lost 7 bases, J lost 5 bases, and 8 bases stayed unmatched. Germline V CDR1 and CDR2: MNHEY, SVGAGI. CDR3 DNA: TGTGCCAGCATCACCGGGGGGGCCGTAGATACGCAGTATTTT. This encodes CASITGGAVDTQYF.

The CDR3 region is CASSSLLRQYSGNTIYF. Here the CDR3 DNA reads TGTGCCAGCAGCTCCCTCCTACGACAGTACTCTGGAAACACCATATATTTT. V gene TRBV7-9 combines with J gene TRBJ1-3; tentatively, D is TRBD1 (5 bases). CDR3 size: 17 residues. Germline V gene lookup returns CDR1 SEHNR and CDR2 FQNEAQ (reference sequence). Trimming cost V 4 bases and J 0 bases, with 16 bases left between them. The full variable domain, completed using reference TRBV7-9 and TRBJ1-3, is DTGVSQNPRHKITKRGQNVTFRCDPISEHNRLYWYRQTLGQGPEFLTYFQNEAQLEKSRLLSDRFSAERPKGSFSTLEIQRTEQGDSAMYLCASSSLLRQYSGNTIYFGEGSWLTVV.

In the case of this clone: Other DNA sequences in this specimen translate into the identical CDR3. The chain joins TRBV24-1 to TRBJ2-1; TRBD1 agrees at 8 bases. Germline assignment: CDR1 KGHDR and CDR2 SFDVKD. This CDR3 has 16 amino acids. Trimming at V came to 4 bases and at J to 1 base, leaving 5 bases not matched to a gene. The CDR3: CATSDSGQGSYNEQFF. CDR3 nucleotide sequence: TGTGCCACCAGTGACTCCGGACAGGGATCCTACAATGAGCAGTTCTTC.

The chain links TRBV28 to TRBJ2-3; TRBD2 matches 9 bases. The CDR3 is 14 amino acids. The junction had 6 bases not matched to a gene; V was cut back by 3 bases and J by 8 bases. Per the germline V gene, CDR1 is MDHEN and CDR2 is SYDVKM. The CDR3 is CASSLRGGLGTQYF. The CDR3 DNA reads as TGTGCCAGCAGTTTGCGGGGGGGGCTTGGTACGCAGTATTTT.

The genes are TRBV27 and TRBJ2-1; possible D gene TRBD1, 6 bases. The length of the CDR3 is 13 residues. The germline V gene has CDR1 MNHEY and CDR2 SMNVEV (reference sequence). Trimming left V 6 bases short and J 5 bases short, with 11 bases between. The CDR3 region has the DNA TGTGCCAGCAGATCGCACAGGGACAATGAGCAGTTCTTC. It translates to CASRSHRDNEQFF.

The rearrangement links TRBV18 to TRBJ1-1; no reliable D call. The CDR3 is 15 amino acids. CDR1 and CDR2 from the germline V gene are KGHSH and LQKENI. The ends were cut back, 4 bases at V and 0 bases at J, with 12 bases in the middle. CDR3 sequence (DNA): TGTGCCAGCTCACTGAGCGGGGAAATGAACACTGAAGCTTTCTTT. It encodes CASSLSGEMNTEAFF.

This chain joins TRBV4-1 and TRBJ2-7; 10 nucleotides agree with TRBD1. CDR3 size: 13 residues. Germline-derived CDR1 and CDR2 are MGHRA and YSYEKL. With 1 base clipped from V and 7 bases from J, the junction kept 1 base outside the gene matches. The CDR3 reads CASSQGDRGEQYF. The CDR3 DNA is TGCGCCAGCAGCCAAGGGGACAGGGGAGAGCAGTACTTC.

The chain links TRBV5-6 to TRBJ2-7; 7 bases line up with TRBD2. The CDR3 contains 15 residues. V shed 0 bases and J 6 bases; nucleotides not matched to a gene: 9. Germline values: CDR1 SGHDT, CDR2 YYEEEE. CDR3 loop: CASSLGWEGTREQYF. The CDR3, as DNA: TGTGCCAGCAGCTTGGGATGGGAGGGGACGCGCGAGCAGTACTTC.

The chain carries TRBV29-1 and TRBJ1-1, with TRBD1 matching over 7 bases. Germline CDR1 reads SQVTM; CDR2 reads ANQGSEA. V gave up 4 bases and J gave up 8 bases; unmatched junction bases: 4. The CDR3 contains 11 residues. CDR3 DNA sequence: TGCAGCGTTGCGGACAGGACAGAAGCTTTCTTT. Residues: CSVADRTEAFF.

The chain joins TRBV6-2 or TRBV6-3 to TRBJ1-6; D gene ambiguous. Between the trimmed V and J ends, which lost 2 bases and 4 bases, there was a span of 12 bases. Germline CDR1 and CDR2: MNHEY and SVGEGT. This CDR3 spans 16 amino acids. CDR3 region: CASSYPTALYNSPLHF. CDR3 in DNA: TGTGCCAGCAGTTACCCAACAGCCCTATATAATTCACCCCTCCACTTT.

This rearrangement joins TRBV27 to TRBJ2-3; 7 bases fit TRBD2. V was clipped by 6 bases and J by 2 bases; unmatched bases: 11. Germline-derived CDR1 and CDR2 are MNHEY and SMNVEV (reference sequence). The CDR3 runs to 16 residues. CDR3 DNA: TGTGCCAGCAGGGTAGCTTACGGGGGGATCACAGATACGCAGTATTTT. It encodes CASRVAYGGITDTQYF.

The genes are TRBV5-1 and TRBJ1-2; TRBD1 agrees at 8 bases. The CDR3 runs to 15 residues. The germline CDR1 and CDR2 sequences are SGHRS and YFSETQ. V shed 1 base and J 6 bases; nucleotides not matched to a gene: 8. This chain's CDR3 is CASSLSAQGQDGYTF. Written as DNA, the CDR3 is TGCGCCAGCAGCTTGAGCGCGCAGGGACAGGATGGCTACACCTTC.

This sequence joins TRBV9 and TRBJ1-6, with D uncertain. This CDR3 comprises 14 residues. Germline CDR1 and CDR2: SGDLS and YYNGEE. Trimming stripped 3 bases from V and 10 bases from J, with 14 bases between. CDR3 sequence: CASSAFGSRSPLHF. CDR3 coding DNA: TGTGCCAGCAGCGCCTTCGGGTCGAGATCACCCCTCCACTTT.

This clone appeared a single time. The chain joins TRBV29-1 to TRBJ2-7, with a weak D call TRBD1 (6 bases). The V gene lost 4 bases and the J gene lost 2 bases, with 18 bases spanning the gap. Looked up from germline, CDR1 is SQVTM and CDR2 is ANQGSEA. The CDR3 is 15 amino acids. CDR3: CSVVGTLTGTYEQYF. CDR3 bases: TGCAGCGTTGTAGGGACACTAACTGGGACCTACGAGCAGTACTTC.

V and J are TRBV6-1 and TRBJ1-5; 11 nucleotides agree with TRBD1. J lost 6 bases, V lost 3 bases, and 4 bases had no gene match. The CDR3 spans 15 residues. Germline CDR1 and CDR2: MNHNS and SASEGT. CDR3 sequence: CASSEGQGVGQPQHF. The DNA of the CDR3 is TGTGCCAGCAGTGAGGGACAGGGGGTCGGTCAGCCCCAGCATTTT.

This sequence joins TRBV2 and TRBJ2-3, with 9 bases identical to TRBD1. CDR3 length: 16 amino acids. Germline V gene sequence: CDR1 SNHLY, CDR2 FYNNEI. Trimming took 2 bases from V and 8 from J; bases not matched to a gene: 11. Written as DNA, the CDR3 is TGTGCCAGCAGTGAATTAGGCCACAGGGGGCTAGGTACGCAGTATTTT. Its translation is CASSELGHRGLGTQYF.